This TCR beta chain is drawn from a study of cytomegalovirus exposure and HLA in healthy donors. Across the study: Earlier, 100 million to 130 million unique TCR beta sequences were recovered from about 170 million T cells by an analysis. Study-wide results and caveats: Association with HLA alleles at 0.05 false discovery rate was found for 15,000 to 20,000 TCR beta sequences in a later analysis.

Remarks on this clone: The antigen remains undetermined.

Researchers ran the PCR with 60 Vbeta and 13 Jbeta primers. TCRdb keeps only in-frame clones here, not all; method: immunoSEQ multiplex PCR. The profile covers under 150,000 clones, with roughly 83% appearing a single time and 1.5% taken by the ten largest. The CDR3 sequence is 16 residues long. Germline CDR1 reads LGHNA; CDR2 reads YSLEER. The J segment lost 4 bases and the V segment lost 0 bases, leaving 8 bases of the junction unmatched. Sequences were obtained from PBMCs. This rearrangement joins TRBV4-3 to TRBJ1-2, with 7 nucleotides matching TRBD1. This clonotype was obtained from a man aged 40-50 years in good health and CMV-seronegative. CDR3: CASSQDRIQGVYGYTF. The CDR3 bases are TGCGCCAGCAGCCAAGACAGGATCCAGGGGGTCTATGGCTACACCTTC.